This TCR beta chain was sequenced during a study of human T cells and chemical hapten exposure. One entry per CDR3 protein results from TCRdb running MiXCR on the RACE reads. The table records about 120,000 distinct CDR3 sequences, about 12% of them present only once. Regarding time point: patch test 1, 2 weeks after DPC sensitization. Treatment described: therapeutic diphenylcyclopropenone sensitization with weekly scalp DPC. This TCR derives from a woman between 45 and 65 years old with alopecia areata. Some clones in this sample may be carry-over from other donors' samples. The sequencing here drew on whole blood, taken in connection with sensitization to the hapten diphenylcyclopropenone (DPC).

CDR3 sequence: CAISFSGGELFF. CDR3 coding DNA: TGTGCCATCTCCTTCTCGGGCGGGGAGCTGTTTTTT. The rearrangement links TRBV10-3 to TRBJ2-2; D gene ambiguous. Trimming took off 8 bases at V and 7 bases at J, with 11 bases between the two ends. Germline V gene sequence: CDR1 ENHRY, CDR2 SYGVKD. CDR3 size: 12 residues.